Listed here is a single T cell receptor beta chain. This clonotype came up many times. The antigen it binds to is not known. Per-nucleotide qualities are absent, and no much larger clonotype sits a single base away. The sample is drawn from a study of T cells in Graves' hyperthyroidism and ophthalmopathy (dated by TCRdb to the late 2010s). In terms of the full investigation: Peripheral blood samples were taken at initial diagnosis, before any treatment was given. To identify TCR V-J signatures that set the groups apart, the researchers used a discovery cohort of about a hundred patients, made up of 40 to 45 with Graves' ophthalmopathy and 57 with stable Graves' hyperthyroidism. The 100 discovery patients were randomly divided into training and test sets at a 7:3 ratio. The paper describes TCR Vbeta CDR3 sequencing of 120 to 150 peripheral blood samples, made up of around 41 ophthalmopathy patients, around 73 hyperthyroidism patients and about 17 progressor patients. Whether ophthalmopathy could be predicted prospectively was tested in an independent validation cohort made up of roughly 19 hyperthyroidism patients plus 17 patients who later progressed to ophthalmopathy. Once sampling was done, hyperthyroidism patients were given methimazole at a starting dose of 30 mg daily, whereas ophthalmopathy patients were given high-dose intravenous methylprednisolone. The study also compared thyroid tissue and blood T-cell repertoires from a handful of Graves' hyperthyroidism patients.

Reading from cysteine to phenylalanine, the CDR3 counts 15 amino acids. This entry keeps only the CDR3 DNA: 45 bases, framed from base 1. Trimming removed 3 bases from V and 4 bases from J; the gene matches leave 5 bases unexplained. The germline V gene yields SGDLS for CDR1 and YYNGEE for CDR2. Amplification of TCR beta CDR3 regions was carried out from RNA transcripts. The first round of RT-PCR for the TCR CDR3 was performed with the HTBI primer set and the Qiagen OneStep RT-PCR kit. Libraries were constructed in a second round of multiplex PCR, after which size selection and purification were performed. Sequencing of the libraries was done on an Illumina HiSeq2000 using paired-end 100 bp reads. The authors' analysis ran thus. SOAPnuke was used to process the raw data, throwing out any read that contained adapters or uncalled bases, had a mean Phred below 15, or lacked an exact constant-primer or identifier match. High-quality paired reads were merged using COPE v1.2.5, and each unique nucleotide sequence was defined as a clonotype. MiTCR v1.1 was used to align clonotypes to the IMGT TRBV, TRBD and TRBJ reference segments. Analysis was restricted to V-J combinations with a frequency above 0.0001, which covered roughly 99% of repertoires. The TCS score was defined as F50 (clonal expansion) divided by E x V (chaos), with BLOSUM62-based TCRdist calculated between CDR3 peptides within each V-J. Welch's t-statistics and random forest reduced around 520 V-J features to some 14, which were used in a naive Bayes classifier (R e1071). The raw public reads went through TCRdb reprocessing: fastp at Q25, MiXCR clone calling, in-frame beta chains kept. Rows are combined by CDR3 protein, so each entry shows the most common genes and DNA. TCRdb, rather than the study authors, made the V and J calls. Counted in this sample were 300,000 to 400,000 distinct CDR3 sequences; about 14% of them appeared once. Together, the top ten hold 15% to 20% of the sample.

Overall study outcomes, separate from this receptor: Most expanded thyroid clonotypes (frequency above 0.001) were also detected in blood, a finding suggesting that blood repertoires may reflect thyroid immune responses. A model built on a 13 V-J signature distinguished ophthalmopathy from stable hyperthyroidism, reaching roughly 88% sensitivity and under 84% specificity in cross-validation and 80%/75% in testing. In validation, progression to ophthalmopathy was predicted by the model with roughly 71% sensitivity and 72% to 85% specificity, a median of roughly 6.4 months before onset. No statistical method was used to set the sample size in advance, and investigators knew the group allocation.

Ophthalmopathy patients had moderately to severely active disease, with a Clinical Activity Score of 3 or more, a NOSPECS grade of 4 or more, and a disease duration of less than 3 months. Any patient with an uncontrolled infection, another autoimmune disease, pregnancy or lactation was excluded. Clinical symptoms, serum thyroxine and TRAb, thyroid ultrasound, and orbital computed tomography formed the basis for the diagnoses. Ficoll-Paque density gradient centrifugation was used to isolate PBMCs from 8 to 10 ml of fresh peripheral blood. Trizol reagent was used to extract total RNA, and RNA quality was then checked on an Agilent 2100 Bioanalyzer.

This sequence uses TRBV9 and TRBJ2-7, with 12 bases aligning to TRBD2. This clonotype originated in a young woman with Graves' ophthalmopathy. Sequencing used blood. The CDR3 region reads CASSELAGGQYEQYF. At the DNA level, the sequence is TGTGCCAGCAGCGAACTAGCGGGGGGCCAGTACGAGCAGTACTTC.